The sequence of this TCR beta chain was determined in a study of blood T cell repertoires in COVID-19. Method: immunoSEQ multiplex PCR; TCRdb's copy keeps in-frame clones and lacks some. The sample lists 15,000 to 20,000 clones, 85% to 95% occurring once. Germline values: CDR1 SGHTA, CDR2 FQGNSA. The CDR3 extends over 13 amino acids. With V trimmed by 3 bases and J by 5 bases, 2 bases remained unmatched. The sequencing input was peripheral blood. This TCR was recovered from a human donor in a cohort sampled during active COVID-19. The V and J genes are TRBV7-2 and TRBJ2-7, with TRBD2 matching 9 bases. CDR3 sequence (DNA): TGTGCCAGCAGCTTCGGGACTAGCAACGAGCAGTACTTC. This encodes CASSFGTSNEQYF.